These T cell receptor beta chains were read from a single sample in a study of CD8 T cells in ankylosing spondylitis. TCRdb called the 5' RACE reads again in MiXCR, with one record for every CDR3 protein. This sample carries roughly 130,000 distinct CDR3 sequences, 8% to 9% of them seen once, and the ten largest clones take 6% to 8%. Source material: synovial fluid, either unsorted or a sorted T cell fraction (not recorded which). The receptors here all came from a male donor with ankylosing spondylitis. Each CDR3 is given with its conserved first and last residue. The D gene is left open where the match is weak. Clone size is stated in some rows and not others, as once, few, many or a class when expanded.

>-|TRBV9|many|TRBJ2-3|15
CASSVDRAGTDTQYF
TGTGCCAGCAGCGTAGACAGGGCCGGGACAGATACGCAGTATTTT
>-|TRBV4-2|few|TRBJ2-1|13
CASTEGSYNEQFF
TGTGCCAGCACCGAGGGCTCCTACAATGAGCAGTTCTTC
>TRBD2|TRBV20-1|many|TRBJ2-7|14
CSASGLAGSYEQYF
TGCAGTGCTAGTGGTCTAGCGGGCTCCTACGAGCAGTACTTC
>TRBD1|TRBV5-1|many|TRBJ1-1|14
CASSVTTGDGRRLF
TGCGCCAGCAGCGTTACGACAGGGGATGGCCGGAGGCTCTTT
>-|TRBV29-1|-|TRBJ2-7|14
CSVEVLRGSREQYF
TGCAGCGTTGAAGTACTCCGGGGTTCGAGGGAGCAGTACTTC
>-|TRBV4-3|-|TRBJ1-1|14
CASSQGGGGTEAFF
TGCGCCAGCAGCCAAGGAGGGGGAGGTACTGAAGCTTTCTTT
>TRBD2|TRBV4-2|-|TRBJ2-1|16
CASSRGSSGMYNEQFF
TGTGCCAGCAGCCGGGGTTCTAGCGGGATGTACAATGAGCAGTTCTTC
>-|TRBV7-9|many|TRBJ2-5|15
CASSLWPRAQETQYF
TGTGCCAGCAGCTTATGGCCCAGAGCTCAAGAGACCCAGTACTTC
>TRBD2|TRBV30|-|TRBJ2-2|14
CAWSTGLDSGELFF
TGTGCCTGGAGTACGGGACTAGATTCCGGGGAGCTGTTTTTT
>-|TRBV18|-|TRBJ2-3|13
CAGSVEFTDTQYF
TGTGCCGGCTCGGTAGAATTCACAGATACGCAGTATTTT
>TRBD1|TRBV7-9|few|TRBJ1-2|15
CASSPTATGGYGYTF
TGTGCCAGCAGCCCAACCGCAACAGGGGGCTATGGCTACACCTTC
>TRBD2|TRBV5-1|-|TRBJ2-2|16
CASSYGLAGGTGELFF
TGCGCCAGCAGCTACGGACTAGCGGGGGGCACCGGGGAGCTGTTTTTT
>TRBD2|TRBV20-1|few|TRBJ2-7|13
CSALAGVSREQYF
TGCAGTGCTTTAGCGGGAGTATCAAGGGAGCAGTACTTC
>-|TRBV10-3|-|TRBJ2-7|17
CATQKRGRPADTYEQYF
TGTGCCACACAGAAGAGGGGCCGACCTGCGGATACGTACGAGCAGTACTTC
>-|TRBV5-1|many|TRBJ1-1|13
CASSLGGNTEAFF
TGCGCCAGCAGCTTAGGGGGGAACACTGAAGCTTTCTTT
>-|TRBV20-1|medium-sized|TRBJ2-1|12
CSASMGYNEQFF
TGCAGTGCTAGTATGGGGTACAATGAGCAGTTCTTC
>TRBD1|TRBV20-1|few|TRBJ1-2|13
CSALTGGHYGYTF
TGCAGTGCCCTTACAGGGGGCCACTATGGCTACACCTTC
>TRBD2|TRBV27|few|TRBJ2-3|16
CASQLIERGSTDTQYF
TGTGCCAGCCAATTAATAGAGCGGGGGAGCACAGATACGCAGTATTTT
>-|TRBV20-1|-|TRBJ1-6|14
CSATQNPYNSPLHF
TGCAGTGCCACCCAAAATCCCTATAATTCACCCCTCCACTTT
>-|TRBV4-3|many|TRBJ2-5|16
CASSQDVGYTGETQYF
TGCGCCAGCAGCCAAGATGTAGGCTACACGGGGGAGACCCAGTACTTC
>TRBD1|TRBV20-1|-|TRBJ1-1|14
CSAQLDRGYTEAFF
TGCAGTGCCCAACTGGACAGGGGATACACTGAAGCTTTCTTT
>-|TRBV5-1|many|TRBJ2-1|14
CASSPQASYNEQFF
TGCGCCAGCAGCCCCCAAGCCTCCTACAATGAGCAGTTCTTC
>TRBD2|TRBV5-5|-|TRBJ2-1|18
CASSLGLAGVSFVGRWFF
TGTGCCAGCAGCTTGGGCCTAGCGGGAGTTTCGTTTGTGGGAAGGTGGTTCTTC
>-|TRBV15|-|TRBJ2-7|13
CATSRDPGYEQYF
TGTGCCACCAGCAGAGATCCGGGGTACGAGCAGTACTTC
>-|TRBV6-5|many|TRBJ1-1|13
CASSYSRWGEAFF
TGTGCCAGCAGTTACTCCCGCTGGGGGGAAGCTTTCTTT
>-|TRBV12-2|-|TRBJ1-2|18
CASRSSDRGPHYHYGYTF
TGTGCAAGTCGCTCTTCCGACAGGGGCCCTCATTACCATTATGGCTACACCTTC
>TRBD2|TRBV7-2|many|TRBJ2-5|16
CASSLILAGGAETQYF
TGTGCCAGCAGCTTAATATTAGCGGGAGGTGCAGAGACCCAGTACTTC
>-|TRBV30|many|TRBJ2-7|10
CAWKATEQYF
TGTGCCTGGAAGGCCACAGAGCAGTACTTC
>-|TRBV7-2|-|TRBJ2-5|14
CASSPTRLGGTQYF
TGTGCCAGCAGCCCGACGCGCCTCGGGGGAACCCAGTACTTC
>TRBD1|TRBV7-2|few|TRBJ2-7|16
CASSFGTGLSSYEQYF
TGTGCCAGCAGCTTCGGGACAGGGTTAAGCTCCTACGAGCAGTACTTC
>-|TRBV27|few|TRBJ2-1|13
CASSLSTVSEQFF
TGTGCCAGCAGTTTATCAACCGTAAGTGAGCAGTTCTTC
>TRBD2|TRBV5-1|few|TRBJ2-3|16
CASSWGTSSRTDTQYF
TGCGCCAGCAGCTGGGGGACTAGCTCCCGCACAGATACGCAGTATTTT
>TRBD1|TRBV5-1|few|TRBJ1-2|14
CASSRQGVEDGYTF
TGCGCCAGCAGTCGGCAGGGGGTCGAAGATGGCTACACCTTC
>-|TRBV5-1|few|TRBJ1-1|15
CASSFGRGMNTEAFF
TGCGCCAGCAGCTTTGGGAGGGGCATGAACACTGAAGCTTTCTTT
>TRBD2|TRBV20-1|many|TRBJ2-7|15
CSAIGTSGDSYEQYF
TGCAGTGCAATCGGGACTAGCGGGGATTCCTACGAGCAGTACTTC
>TRBD2|TRBV7-8|many|TRBJ2-1|18
CASSLAGGLAGTYNEQFF
TGTGCCAGCAGCTTGGCCGGAGGACTAGCGGGGACCTACAATGAGCAGTTCTTC
>-|TRBV29-1|many|TRBJ2-5|13
CSVETGPQETQYF
TGCAGCGTTGAGACGGGACCCCAAGAGACCCAGTACTTC
>-|TRBV11-2|few|TRBJ2-3|13
CASSLGHLDTQYF
TGTGCCAGCAGCTTAGGGCATTTGGATACGCAGTATTTT
>TRBD1|TRBV20-1|-|TRBJ1-4|15
CSARDSGQGGEKLFF
TGCAGTGCTAGAGATTCGGGACAGGGAGGAGAAAAACTGTTTTTT
>-|TRBV20-1|few|TRBJ1-1|12
CSASPGAQEAFF
TGCAGTGCTAGCCCCGGGGCCCAAGAAGCTTTCTTT
>TRBD1|TRBV27|few|TRBJ1-2|13
CASSYRTGDGYTF
TGTGCCAGCAGTTACAGGACAGGGGATGGCTACACCTTC
>-|TRBV28|many|TRBJ1-4|15
CASSLKTGFNEKLFF
TGTGCCAGCAGTCTCAAGACAGGATTTAATGAAAAACTGTTTTTT
>-|TRBV13|many|TRBJ1-1|15
CASSLAAGKNTEAFF
TGTGCCAGCAGCTTAGCCGCGGGGAAGAACACTGAAGCTTTCTTT
>TRBD1|TRBV7-2|-|TRBJ2-2|15
CASSFVRGHTGELFF
TGTGCCAGCAGCTTCGTCAGGGGGCACACCGGGGAGCTGTTTTTT
>-|TRBV7-6|many|TRBJ1-4|14
CASSPRTESEKLFF
TGTGCCAGCAGCCCACGGACAGAAAGTGAAAAACTGTTTTTT
>-|TRBV27|-|TRBJ1-3|15
CASMWSGTSGNTIYF
TGTGCCAGCATGTGGTCGGGGACGTCTGGAAACACCATATATTTT
>-|TRBV6-1|many|TRBJ1-6|15
CASSLYEGINSPLHF
TGTGCCAGCAGCCTCTATGAGGGAATTAATTCACCCCTCCACTTT
>TRBD1|TRBV20-1|many|TRBJ1-2|12
CSASTGGYGYTF
TGCAGTGCTAGCACAGGGGGCTATGGCTACACCTTC
>-|TRBV20-1|many|TRBJ1-1|15
CSAGTGTRVNTEAFF
TGCAGTGCTGGAACAGGGACCCGAGTGAACACTGAAGCTTTCTTT
>-|TRBV9|many|TRBJ1-2|16
CASSPGMGVWNYGYTF
TGTGCCAGCAGCCCCGGGATGGGGGTCTGGAACTATGGCTACACCTTC
>-|TRBV28|many|TRBJ2-3|13
CASSSPGTDTQYF
TGTGCCAGCAGCTCCCCGGGCACAGATACGCAGTATTTT
>TRBD1|TRBV18|many|TRBJ1-5|14
CASSQGAGNQPQHF
TGTGCCAGCTCACAGGGGGCTGGCAATCAGCCCCAGCATTTT
>-|TRBV12-2|once|TRBJ1-6|17
CASRLVQDRVYNSPLHF
TGTGCAAGTCGCTTAGTTCAAGATCGGGTCTATAATTCACCCCTCCACTTT
>TRBD2|TRBV5-1|few|TRBJ2-1|14
CASRTSGRHNEQFF
TGCGCCAGCAGAACTAGCGGCCGTCACAATGAGCAGTTCTTC